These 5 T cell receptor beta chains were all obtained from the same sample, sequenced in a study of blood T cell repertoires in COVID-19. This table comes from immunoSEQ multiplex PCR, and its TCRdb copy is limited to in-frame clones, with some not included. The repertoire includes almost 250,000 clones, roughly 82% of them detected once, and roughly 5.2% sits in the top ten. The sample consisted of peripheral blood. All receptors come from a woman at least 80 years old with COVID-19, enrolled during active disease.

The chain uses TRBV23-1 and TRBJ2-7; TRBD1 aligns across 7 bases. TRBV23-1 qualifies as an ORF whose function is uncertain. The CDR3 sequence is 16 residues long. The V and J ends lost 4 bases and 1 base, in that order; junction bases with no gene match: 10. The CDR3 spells CASSLPTEGQSYEQYV. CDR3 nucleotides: TGCGCCAGCAGTCTCCCAACCGAGGGACAGTCCTACGAGCAGTACGTC.

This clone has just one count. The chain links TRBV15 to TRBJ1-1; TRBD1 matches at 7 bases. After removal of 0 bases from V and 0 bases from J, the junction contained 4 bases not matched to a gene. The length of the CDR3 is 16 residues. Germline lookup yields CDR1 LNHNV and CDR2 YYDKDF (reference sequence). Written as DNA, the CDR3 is TGTGCCACCAGCAGAGAAAATGGACAGGTGAACACTGAAGCTTTCTTT. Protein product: CATSRENGQVNTEAFF.

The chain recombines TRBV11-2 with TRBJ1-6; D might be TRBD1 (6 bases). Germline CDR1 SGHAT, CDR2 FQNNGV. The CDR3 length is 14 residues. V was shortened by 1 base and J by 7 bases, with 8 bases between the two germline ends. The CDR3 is CASSLAQGNSPLHF. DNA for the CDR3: TGTGCCAGCAGCTTAGCGCAGGGGAATTCACCCCTCCACTTT.

The CDR3 loop is CASSPPSGGANEQFF. CDR3 nucleotide sequence: TGTGCCAGCTCACCACCTAGCGGGGGGGCAAATGAGCAGTTCTTC. J is TRBJ2-1 and V is TRBV18; 11 nucleotides line up with TRBD2. Germline values: CDR1 KGHSH, CDR2 LQKENI. The CDR3 runs to 15 residues. The V and J ends lost 0 bases and 7 bases, in that order; junction bases with no gene match: 2.

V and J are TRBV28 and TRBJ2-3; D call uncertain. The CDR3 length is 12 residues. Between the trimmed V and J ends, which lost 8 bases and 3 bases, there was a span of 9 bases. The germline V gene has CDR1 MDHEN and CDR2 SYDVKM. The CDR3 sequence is CASQKLTDTQYF. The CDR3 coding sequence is TGTGCCAGCCAGAAACTAACAGATACGCAGTATTTT.